Listed below are T cell receptor beta chains from one sample, sequenced in a study of blood T cell repertoires in COVID-19. The assay was immunoSEQ multiplex PCR, and TCRdb's table has in-frame clones only and misses some. The table includes 130,000 to 150,000 clones, around 83% detected once. The sequenced sample consisted of peripheral blood. The source of these receptors is a woman older than 75 with acute or convalescent COVID-19. The CDR3 runs from the conserved cysteine through the conserved F or W. Fields, in order: clone size, V gene, D gene, CDR3 protein. A D gene is named only where the DNA matches it firmly. Clone sizes are given selectively: once, few, many, or a class where the clone is expanded.

abundance: .; v_gene: TRBV6-5; d_gene: .; CDR3aa: CASSYLGDEQYF
abundance: .; v_gene: TRBV27; d_gene: TRBD2; CDR3aa: CASSLLSSGGRVLTDTQYF
abundance: .; v_gene: TRBV5-4; d_gene: .; CDR3aa: CASSPHGNRANSPLHF
abundance: .; v_gene: TRBV5-5; d_gene: TRBD1; CDR3aa: CASSVGQAGYGYTF
abundance: .; v_gene: TRBV7-7; d_gene: .; CDR3aa: CASRARVAGTGELFF
abundance: .; v_gene: TRBV20-1; d_gene: .; CDR3aa: CSARGFVRGFF
abundance: .; v_gene: TRBV15; d_gene: .; CDR3aa: CATSLAWTASGYTF
abundance: .; v_gene: TRBV13; d_gene: TRBD1; CDR3aa: CASSRRTGGETQYF
abundance: few; v_gene: TRBV3-1/TRBV3-2; d_gene: .; CDR3aa: CASSQANPGVNEKLFF
abundance: .; v_gene: TRBV4-1; d_gene: .; CDR3aa: CASSQDQQGPRSEAFF
abundance: .; v_gene: TRBV30; d_gene: .; CDR3aa: CAWSGLRGALGYTF
abundance: .; v_gene: TRBV27; d_gene: TRBD2; CDR3aa: CASCLGGIPYEQYF
abundance: .; v_gene: TRBV5-4; d_gene: TRBD2; CDR3aa: CASSLASGGAGRETQYF
abundance: .; v_gene: TRBV7-9; d_gene: .; CDR3aa: CASSLNPNYGYTF
abundance: .; v_gene: TRBV7-9; d_gene: TRBD1; CDR3aa: CASSLAGQGDQPQHF
abundance: .; v_gene: TRBV7-9; d_gene: .; CDR3aa: CASSLRSTVDEKLFF
abundance: .; v_gene: TRBV7-3; d_gene: .; CDR3aa: CASSPPGGPNEKLFF
abundance: once; v_gene: TRBV10-1; d_gene: TRBD1; CDR3aa: CASSAGQGIFGAFF
abundance: .; v_gene: TRBV3-1/TRBV3-2; d_gene: .; CDR3aa: CASSPGQPILSFTF
abundance: .; v_gene: TRBV7-2; d_gene: TRBD1; CDR3aa: CASSLAGQGAYGYTF
abundance: .; v_gene: TRBV12-3/TRBV12-4; d_gene: .; CDR3aa: CASSKEGWTEAFF
abundance: .; v_gene: TRBV7-2; d_gene: TRBD1; CDR3aa: CASSLVGQGYGYTF